A single sample is the source of the 21 T cell receptor beta chains below, sequenced in a study of OX40 agonist ivuxolimab in advanced cancers. Only in-frame clones appear in the TCRdb table, and some are missing; sequencing was by immunoSEQ multiplex PCR. The sample has approximately 77,000 clones, 92% seen once. The specimen comprised CD4+ or CD8+ T cells sorted from blood, sampled in a trial of the OX40 agonist ivuxolimab. The receptors were sampled from an adult with an advanced solid tumor such as melanoma, head and neck, liver or kidney cancer.

Comment on this clone: At one end the junction does not follow the germline gene, possibly because of a read error. V usage is TRBV7-2 and J usage is TRBJ2-7; TRBD1 is a possible D gene (6 bases). Germline assignment: CDR1 SGHTA and CDR2 FQGNSA. This CDR3 has 13 residues. The CDR3: CASSPRQASRPEF. The CDR3 coding sequence is TGTGCCAGCAGCCCGCGACAGGCTAGCCGCCCCGAGTTC.

J is TRBJ2-3 and V is TRBV12-5; TRBD2 aligns across 13 bases. V lost 5 bases, J lost 5 bases, and 4 bases stayed unmatched. The CDR3 length is 15 residues. The germline gives CDR1 LGHNT, CDR2 FRNRAP. DNA of the CDR3: TGTGCTAGTGGTGGGACTAGCGGGAATGGAGATACGCAGTATTTT. Translating it yields CASGGTSGNGDTQYF.

The gene calls are TRBV5-4 and TRBJ1-1, with D unclear. V was cut by 2 bases and J by 2 bases, with 10 bases left in between. The CDR3 contains 14 residues. From germline, CDR1 is SGHNT and CDR2 YYREEE (reference sequence). CDR3 loop: CASSFERSNTEAFF. The CDR3 DNA is TGTGCCAGCAGCTTCGAGAGGAGCAACACTGAAGCTTTCTTT.

The chain employs TRBV5-1 and TRBJ2-3; 8 bases agree with TRBD2. The CDR3 is 15 amino acids. Germline values: CDR1 SGHRS, CDR2 YFSETQ. V shed 2 bases and J 2 bases; nucleotides not matched to a gene: 4. The CDR3 protein is CASSFSGKNTDTQYF. CDR3 nucleotide sequence: TGCGCCAGCAGCTTTAGCGGGAAAAACACAGATACGCAGTATTTT.

The DNA of the CDR3 is TGTGCCAGCAGCTTGGGAGGGGTCTATGGCTACACCTTC. Translating it yields CASSLGGVYGYTF. This chain uses TRBV5-5 with TRBJ1-2; D may be TRBD1 (5 bases). The CDR3 covers 13 residues. Germline V gene lookup returns CDR1 SGHKS and CDR2 YYEKEE (reference sequence). Trimming stripped 0 bases from V and 4 bases from J, with 7 bases between. Using reference TRBV5-5 and TRBJ1-2 for the parts outside the CDR3, the full variable domain is DAGVTQSPTHLIKTRGQQVTLRCSPISGHKSVSWYQQVLGQGPQFIFQYYEKEERGRGNFPDRFSARQFPNYSSELNVNALLLGDSALYLCASSLGGVYGYTFGSGTRLTVV.

This chain joins TRBV29-1 and TRBJ1-1, with D perhaps matching TRBD1 (5 bases). The CDR3 spans 15 residues. The germline V gene has CDR1 SQVTM and CDR2 ANQGSEA. V lost 5 bases, J lost 3 bases, and 19 bases lay in between. DNA for the CDR3: TGCAGCGTTCACGAGGGGCGTATGGTACACACTGAAGCTTTCTTT. Amino acids: CSVHEGRMVHTEAFF.

For the CDR3, the DNA is TGTGCCAGCAGCGGCGAGGCTCTAGGCACAGATACGCAGTATTTT. As protein: CASSGEALGTDTQYF. The V gene is TRBV9, the J gene TRBJ2-3; D call uncertain. The V gene lost 3 bases and the J gene lost 1 base, with 12 bases spanning the gap. This CDR3 is 15 amino acids long. Germline V gene data show CDR1 as SGDLS and CDR2 as YYNGEE. The whole variable domain, remainder taken from reference TRBV9 and TRBJ2-3, is DSGVTQTPKHLITATGQRVTLRCSPRSGDLSVYWYQQSLDQGLQFLIQYYNGEERAKGNILERFSAQQFPDLHSELNLSSLELGDSALYFCASSGEALGTDTQYFGPGTRLTVL.

This clone was seen a single time. The chain combines TRBV19 with TRBJ1-1; tentatively, D is TRBD1 (5 bases). Germline loops: CDR1 LNHDA, CDR2 SQIVND (reference sequence). The CDR3 is made up of 14 amino acids. V was pared by 5 bases and J by 4 bases, with 14 bases between. The CDR3 sequence: CASSVYRGGTEAFF. The CDR3 DNA reads as TGTGCCAGTAGTGTCTATCGGGGCGGCACTGAAGCTTTCTTT.

The chain employs TRBV18 and TRBJ1-1; no clear D gene. CDR3 length equals 13 residues. Deletions cut 2 bases from V and 7 bases from J, with 11 bases between. Germline assignment: CDR1 KGHSH and CDR2 LQKENI. The CDR3 DNA reads TGTGCCAGCTCACCAGGGTCACGGAGTGAAGCTTTCTTT. Amino acid sequence: CASSPGSRSEAFF.

The J gene is TRBJ2-6, the V gene TRBV19; 8 nucleotides match TRBD2. V trimming: 3 bases; J trimming: 2 bases; junction bases outside the gene matches: 6. This CDR3 spans 17 amino acids. Germline V CDR1 and CDR2: LNHDA, SQIVND (reference sequence). The CDR3 DNA reads as TGTGCCAGTAGTATTCTCGCGGGAGGAACTGGGGCCAACGTCCTGACTTTC. This sequence encodes CASSILAGGTGANVLTF.

The count of this clone is one. The rearrangement uses TRBV6-6 and TRBJ2-2; 9 bases fit TRBD1. The trim removed 6 bases at V and 1 base at J, leaving 0 bases unmatched. Germline CDR1 is MNHNY and CDR2 is SVGAGI (reference sequence). The CDR3 runs 14 residues. The CDR3: CASRGQGNTGELFF. The CDR3 bases are TGTGCCAGCAGGGGACAGGGGAACACCGGGGAGCTGTTTTTT.

The chain combines TRBV18 with TRBJ1-5, with 7 bases fitting TRBD1. CDR3 length: 16 residues. The junction had 3 bases not matched to a gene; V was cut back by 0 bases and J by 1 base. Germline assignment: CDR1 KGHSH and CDR2 LQKENI. The CDR3 protein is CASSPPLQGSNQPQHF. As DNA, the CDR3 is TGTGCCAGCTCACCACCTTTACAGGGGAGCAATCAGCCCCAGCATTTT. Using reference TRBV18 and TRBJ1-5 for the parts outside the CDR3, the full variable domain is NAGVMQNPRHLVRRRGQEARLRCSPMKGHSHVYWYRQLPEEGLKFMVYLQKENIIDESGMPKERFSAEFPKEGPSILRIQQVVRGDSAAYFCASSPPLQGSNQPQHFGDGTRLSIL.

V is TRBV7-8 and J is TRBJ2-3; tentative D call: TRBD2 (5 bases). This CDR3 contains 15 residues. Per the germline V gene, CDR1 is SGHVS and CDR2 is FQNEAQ. Trimming shortened V by 5 bases and J by 3 bases, and 15 bases separated the two germline ends. The CDR3 coding sequence is TGTGCCAGCAGCCAAGGGCGGCGGAGGACAGATACGCAGTATTTT. Its protein is CASSQGRRRTDTQYF.

Remarks on this clone: A junction boundary mismatches the germline segment, possibly from a read error. Here the CDR3 reads CVSSHMKTSIYEQYF. DNA for the CDR3: TGTGTCAGCAGCCATATGAAGACTAGCATCTACGAGCAGTACTTC. The chain is built from TRBV28 and TRBJ2-7; 7 bases fit TRBD2. Per the germline V gene, CDR1 is MDHEN and CDR2 is SYDVKM. The CDR3 contains 15 residues.

The chain recombines TRBV27 with TRBJ2-1, with D perhaps TRBD1 (6 bases). The CDR3 loop spans 19 amino acids. The germline V gene has CDR1 MNHEY and CDR2 SMNVEV (reference sequence). Trimming took off 4 bases at V and 10 bases at J, with 32 bases between the two ends. CDR3 protein: CASSSTTFSPGHSFREQFF. CDR3 nucleotide sequence: TGTGCCAGCAGTTCGACGACTTTTTCTCCGGGACATTCATTTAGGGAGCAGTTCTTC.

The chain employs TRBV9 and TRBJ2-7, with D possibly matching TRBD2 (6 bases). Trimming shortened V by 0 bases and J by 2 bases, and 12 bases separated the two germline ends. Germline V gives CDR1 SGDLS, CDR2 YYNGEE. The CDR3 length is 15 residues. The CDR3 nucleotides are TGTGCCAGCAGCGTAGGAATAGCGGTAGCCTACGAGCAGTACTTC. It encodes CASSVGIAVAYEQYF.

The rearrangement joins TRBV11-3 to TRBJ1-2, with D unresolved. The CDR3 runs to 14 residues. Germline V lookup: CDR1 SGHNT, CDR2 YENEEA. V shed 8 bases and J shed 3 bases, with 16 bases lying between them. DNA for the CDR3: TGTGCCAGCGGATTGAACCGGGCTGACTATGGCTACACCTTC. Translating gives CASGLNRADYGYTF.

This clone showed up just a few times. The V and J genes are TRBV4-1 and TRBJ2-5; 10 positions agree with TRBD1. Trimming at V came to 4 bases and at J to 5 bases, leaving 7 bases not matched to a gene. The CDR3 runs to 15 residues. The germline gives CDR1 MGHRA, CDR2 YSYEKL. CDR3 amino acids: CASSPGDRGFETQYF. CDR3 sequence (DNA): TGCGCCAGCAGCCCCGGGGACAGGGGCTTCGAGACCCAGTACTTC.

This clone was observed a few times. V is TRBV28 and J is TRBJ1-5; D gene ambiguous. The V and J ends lost 7 bases and 4 bases respectively, with 8 bases between them. CDR1 and CDR2 from the germline V gene are MDHEN and SYDVKM. This CDR3 has 12 amino acids. The CDR3 DNA sequence: TGTGCCAGCATCCGCGGGAATCAGCCCCAGCATTTT. This encodes CASIRGNQPQHF.

This chain links TRBV5-6 with TRBJ2-7; 7 bases align to TRBD1. This CDR3 region has 13 residues. The germline V gene has CDR1 SGHDT and CDR2 YYEEEE. V shed 5 bases, J shed 5 bases, and the junction held 7 bases outside the gene matches. The CDR3 loop is CASSLTGFNEQYF. The CDR3 DNA reads TGTGCCAGCAGTCTGACAGGGTTTAACGAGCAGTACTTC.

This chain connects TRBV27 to TRBJ1-3; D is unclear. This CDR3 spans 13 amino acids. V was shortened by 2 bases and J by 4 bases, with 6 bases between the two germline ends. Germline V gene sequence: CDR1 MNHEY, CDR2 SMNVEV (reference sequence). The CDR3 loop reads CASSLKLGNTIYF. CDR3 sequence (DNA): TGTGCCAGCAGTTTAAAACTCGGAAACACCATATATTTT.